The 7 T cell receptor beta chains below come from one sample, sequenced in a study of T cell responses to AZD1222 COVID-19 vaccine. Measured with immunoSEQ multiplex PCR; TCRdb has only the in-frame clones, and not every one. The table lists about 110,000 clones, approximately 89% of them singletons. The sequences come from peripheral blood, collected on day 0 of MenACWY control vaccination. These receptors all stem from an adult in good health.

This sequence joins TRBV18 and TRBJ2-1; weak D call: TRBD1 (5 bases). Between the trimmed V and J ends, which lost 4 bases and 0 bases, there was a span of 10 bases. The CDR3 runs 15 residues. Germline loops: CDR1 KGHSH, CDR2 LQKENI. The CDR3 coding sequence is TGTGCCAGCTCACAGACAGTGAGCTCCTACAATGAGCAGTTCTTC. The encoded protein is CASSQTVSSYNEQFF.

CDR3 loop: CASSASRVAGYTF. The CDR3, as DNA: TGTGCCAGCAGCGCAAGCAGGGTAGCTGGCTACACCTTC. The gene calls are TRBV7-2 and TRBJ1-2, with D tentatively TRBD1 (5 bases). The germline V gene encodes CDR1 SGHTA and CDR2 FQGNSA. The CDR3 is made up of 13 amino acids. V lost 5 bases and J 7 bases, leaving 14 bases between the germline ends. The complete variable domain, with remaining parts taken from reference TRBV7-2 and TRBJ1-2, reads GAGVSQSPSNKVTEKGKDVELRCDPISGHTALYWYRQSLGQGLEFLIYFQGNSAPDKSGLPSDRFSAERTGGSVSTLTIQRTQQEDSAVYLCASSASRVAGYTFGSGTRLTVV.

The chain joins TRBV6-2 or TRBV6-3 to TRBJ1-5; D is unresolved. Germline V lookup: CDR1 MNHEY, CDR2 SVGEGT. The CDR3 is 16 amino acids. With 5 bases removed from V and 1 base from J, the gap between germline ends came to 15 bases. CDR3 sequence reads: CASSNRDFGSNQPQHF. The CDR3 region has the DNA TGTGCCAGCAGTAACCGGGATTTCGGGAGCAATCAGCCCCAGCATTTT.

This sequence joins TRBV7-2 and TRBJ2-7, with 7 bases fitting TRBD2. Germline CDR1 is SGHTA and CDR2 is FQGNSA. The length of the CDR3 is 14 residues. The V gene end was trimmed by 1 base and the J gene end by 1 base; junction bases not matched to a gene: 1. The DNA for the CDR3 is TGTGCCAGCAGCTTAGGGGGGGGGTCCTACGAGCAGTACTTC. Amino acid sequence: CASSLGGGSYEQYF.

The rearrangement links TRBV19 to TRBJ1-6; maybe TRBD1 (5 bases). Germline values: CDR1 LNHDA, CDR2 SQIVND (reference sequence). Trimming removed 6 bases from V and 7 bases from J, with 16 bases in between. The CDR3 has 15 residues. The CDR3: CASSLFEGQNSPLHF. The CDR3 DNA reads TGTGCCAGTAGCCTCTTCGAGGGGCAAAATTCACCCCTCCACTTT.

The rearrangement links TRBV5-4 to TRBJ2-1, with TRBD1 matching 8 bases. The length of the CDR3 is 14 residues. V shed 4 bases and J 7 bases; nucleotides not matched to a gene: 7. CDR1 and CDR2 (germline): SGHNT, YYREEE (reference sequence). The CDR3 sequence is CASSPGQGLNEQFF. CDR3 coding DNA: TGTGCCAGCAGCCCCGGACAGGGACTGAATGAGCAGTTCTTC.

The genes are TRBV5-1 and TRBJ2-3; D is perhaps TRBD1 or TRBD2 (6 bases each). Trimming left V 4 bases short and J 10 bases short, with 19 bases between. The CDR3 spans 14 residues. The germline gives CDR1 SGHRS, CDR2 YFSETQ. Here the CDR3 reads CASSPYSGEVSQYF. CDR3 nucleotide sequence: TGCGCCAGCAGCCCCTACTCAGGGGAGGTTTCGCAGTATTTT.